The table lists the clone carrying this TCR beta chain with many counts. This specimen comes from a study of T cells of healthy individuals. The germline gives CDR1 LGHNA, CDR2 YNFKEQ. V was clipped by 1 base and J by 3 bases; unmatched bases: 3. The CDR3 extends over 14 amino acids. TCRdb called the 5' RACE reads again in MiXCR, with one record for every CDR3 protein. The data contain approximately 52,000 distinct CDR3 sequences, approximately 15% of them singletons. This TCR was sampled from a human donor in good health. The chain links TRBV4-2 to TRBJ2-7; 7 bases map to TRBD2. CDR3 DNA sequence: TGTGCCAGCAGCCAAGCCGGGGGGAGCTACGAGCAGTACTTC. Translating it yields CASSQAGGSYEQYF.